The T cell receptor beta chain described here comes from a study of blood T cell repertoires in COVID-19. Across the whole study: Sites in the United States, Italy and Spain provided acute and convalescent COVID-19 samples. PBMCs, B-cell-depleted T cells, or T cells provided the cDNA or gDNA that made up the material.

In Seattle, patients joined the study during active infection and were tracked longitudinally. Produced via immunoSEQ multiplex PCR; TCRdb's table is partial and in-frame only. The table has roughly 68,000 clones, roughly 91% seen once; the top ten hold 6% to 7.5%. The ends lost 10 bases at V and 9 bases at J; junction bases unmatched: 15. The CDR3 contains 15 residues. The germline V gene has CDR1 LNHDA and CDR2 SQIVND (reference sequence). This clone was observed once. Material for sequencing was peripheral blood. The clonotype originates from a middle-aged man with COVID-19, enrolled during active disease. The chain joins TRBV19 to TRBJ2-1; TRBD1 aligns across 10 bases. The CDR3: CATRLQTGGPGEQFF. The CDR3 DNA sequence: TGTGCCACCCGTCTTCAGACAGGGGGCCCAGGTGAGCAGTTCTTC.